The 15 T cell receptor beta chains below all came from one sample that was sequenced in a study of blood T cell repertoires in COVID-19. Generated by immunoSEQ multiplex PCR, the TCRdb table keeps only in-frame clones and is missing some. The table has some 220,000 clones, roughly 90% seen once. The sample comprised PBMCs or T cells enriched from blood (not recorded which). These receptors came from a woman aged 30 to 39 who had recovered from COVID-19.

The V call is TRBV15, the J call TRBJ2-7, with TRBD2 as a possible D gene (5 bases). Per the germline V gene, CDR1 is LNHNV and CDR2 is YYDKDF (reference sequence). V shed 0 bases and J shed 3 bases, with 9 bases lying between them. CDR3 length equals 14 residues. The CDR3 DNA sequence: TGTGCCACCAGCAGAGATCGGGGTGTCTACGAGCAGTACTTC. Translated, it gives CATSRDRGVYEQYF.

V usage is TRBV5-4 and J usage is TRBJ1-1; D may be TRBD1 (5 bases). In germline, CDR1 is SGHNT, CDR2 YYREEE (reference sequence). V was shortened by 4 bases and J by 3 bases, with 22 bases between the two germline ends. The CDR3 has 17 residues. The CDR3 sequence: CASSGPAGSAGDTEAFF. DNA of the CDR3: TGTGCCAGCAGCGGACCCGCAGGGAGCGCGGGGGACACTGAAGCTTTCTTT.

The CDR3 spells CASSLVVGSSYNEQFF. DNA of the CDR3: TGCGCCAGCAGCTTGGTTGTCGGGAGCTCCTACAATGAGCAGTTCTTC. This chain connects TRBV5-1 to TRBJ2-1, with D perhaps matching TRBD2 (6 bases). Germline V CDR1 and CDR2: SGHRS, YFSETQ. V lost 0 bases and J lost 0, with 10 bases in between. The CDR3 spans 16 residues.

The CDR3 is CASSPGQGVDGYTF. The CDR3 DNA follows: TGCGCCAGCAGCCCGGGACAGGGTGTGGATGGCTACACCTTC. V and J are TRBV5-1 and TRBJ1-2; 9 positions match TRBD1. The junction had 7 bases not matched to a gene; V was cut back by 4 bases and J by 6 bases. CDR1 is SGHRS, CDR2 YFSETQ, per germline. This CDR3 spans 14 amino acids.

The chain employs TRBV10-3 and TRBJ1-6, with 10 nucleotides matching TRBD1. V was clipped by 7 bases and J by 8 bases; unmatched bases: 8. This CDR3 has 15 residues. CDR1 is ENHRY, CDR2 SYGVKD, per germline. The CDR3: CAIKLGTGEDSPLHF. The CDR3 DNA follows: TGTGCCATCAAGTTGGGGACAGGGGAAGATTCACCCCTCCACTTT.

The chain employs TRBV4-1 and TRBJ2-5; D remains unclear. The V end lost 4 bases, the J end lost 2 bases, and 8 bases lay between the germline ends. CDR3 length: 13 residues. CDR1 MGHRA and CDR2 YSYEKL come from the germline V gene. The CDR3 reads CASSPTRQETQYF. The DNA for the CDR3 is TGCGCCAGCAGCCCTACGCGACAAGAGACCCAGTACTTC.

V usage is TRBV6-2 or TRBV6-3 and J usage is TRBJ1-1; 10 nucleotides agree with TRBD1. Germline V CDR1 and CDR2: MNHEY, SVGEGT. V gave up 4 bases and J gave up 5 bases; unmatched junction bases: 7. The CDR3 is made up of 15 amino acids. The CDR3 spells CASSSPDRGETEAFF. The CDR3, as DNA: TGTGCCAGCAGTTCCCCGGACAGGGGGGAGACTGAAGCTTTCTTT.

In nucleotides, the CDR3 is TGTGCCAGCAGCTTAGAACAGGGGCTCCAGCCCCAGCATTTT. Translating gives CASSLEQGLQPQHF. The chain combines TRBV7-9 with TRBJ1-5; TRBD1 aligns across 7 bases. The CDR3 is 14 amino acids. Germline lookup yields CDR1 SEHNR and CDR2 FQNEAQ (reference sequence). The trim removed 1 base at V and 7 bases at J, leaving 4 bases unmatched.

This clone has only a few counts. The chain has TRBV2 and TRBJ1-3, with 9 bases that match TRBD1. Losses at the gene ends were 6 bases for V and 0 bases for J; bases not matched to a gene: 12. CDR1 SNHLY and CDR2 FYNNEI come from the germline V gene. CDR3 length: 18 amino acids. The CDR3 spells CASSRDRAAIGSGNTIYF. The CDR3 coding sequence is TGTGCCAGCAGCCGGGACAGGGCCGCGATAGGCTCTGGAAACACCATATATTTT.

The rearrangement joins TRBV7-6 to TRBJ2-7, with TRBD1 matching over 7 bases. Per the germline V gene, CDR1 is SGHVS and CDR2 is FNYEAQ. V was clipped by 2 bases and J by 3 bases; unmatched bases: 16. This CDR3 is built from 18 residues. CDR3 amino acids: CASSLFPPDRVSSYEQYF. DNA for the CDR3: TGTGCCAGCAGCTTATTCCCCCCTGACAGGGTTTCTAGCTACGAGCAGTACTTC. Full variable domain (rest looked up from reference TRBV7-6 and TRBJ2-7): GAGVSQSPRYKVTKRGQDVALRCDPISGHVSLYWYRQALGQGPEFLTYFNYEAQQDKSGLPNDRFSAERPEGSISTLTIQRTEQRDSAMYRCASSLFPPDRVSSYEQYFGPGTRLTVT.

V gene TRBV4-3 combines with J gene TRBJ2-5; D possibly corresponds to TRBD1 (5 bases). The CDR3 totals 15 residues. The V end lost 1 base, the J end lost 1 base, and 10 bases lay between the germline ends. Germline CDR1 reads LGHNA; CDR2 reads YSLEER. The CDR3 is CASSQAGASQETQYF. The CDR3 DNA reads TGCGCCAGCAGCCAAGCTGGGGCAAGCCAAGAGACCCAGTACTTC.

The chain uses TRBV15 and TRBJ1-2; a weak D match, TRBD1 (5 bases). V was trimmed by 0 bases and J by 7 bases, leaving 15 bases between them. CDR1 and CDR2 from the germline V gene are LNHNV and YYDKDF (reference sequence). This CDR3 contains 15 residues. The CDR3 bases are TGTGCCACCAGCAGAGATCATATAGGGGCTGGTGGCTACACCTTC. It translates to CATSRDHIGAGGYTF.

This chain connects TRBV4-3 to TRBJ1-2; TRBD1 aligns across 7 bases. Germline-derived CDR1 and CDR2 are LGHNA and YSLEER. This CDR3 spans 15 amino acids. Losses at the gene ends were 0 bases for V and 6 bases for J; bases not matched to a gene: 7. The CDR3 here is CASSQEIQGLDGYTF. In nucleotides, the CDR3 is TGCGCCAGCAGCCAAGAAATACAGGGGCTGGATGGCTACACCTTC.

In its sample, this clone was seen once. The chain recombines TRBV28 with TRBJ1-2, with D unresolved. This CDR3 has 12 residues. Germline assignment: CDR1 MDHEN and CDR2 SYDVKM. V lost 3 bases, J lost 5 bases, and 7 bases lay in between. CDR3: CASSFSGYGYTF. CDR3 nucleotide sequence: TGTGCCAGCAGTTTTTCGGGTTATGGCTACACCTTC.

The V and J genes are TRBV2 and TRBJ2-5, with 9 bases lining up with TRBD2. This CDR3 has 14 residues. Trimming took 5 bases from V and 9 from J; bases not matched to a gene: 10. In germline, CDR1 is SNHLY, CDR2 FYNNEI. The CDR3 DNA sequence: TGTGCCAGCAGTATGACTAGCGGCCGCGGGCCCCAGTACTTC. It translates to CASSMTSGRGPQYF.